This TCR beta chain derives from a study of shared clonotypes between healthy human individuals. Germline values: CDR1 SGHRS, CDR2 YFSETQ. V was trimmed by 5 bases and J by 6 bases, leaving 13 bases between them. The CDR3 is made up of 13 amino acids. This was a deep-level run. Produced via immunoSEQ multiplex PCR; TCRdb's table is partial and in-frame only. The data contain approximately 1.5 million clones, roughly 98.5% of them singletons. Sequencing was done on a sample of naive CD4+ T cells sorted from blood. The subset here: CD45RA+ positively selected. This chain joins TRBV5-1 and TRBJ2-3, with D tentatively TRBD2 (5 bases). The sequence was obtained from a young man in good health. CDR3 sequence (DNA): TGCGCCAGCAGGTATCTCGGGGAGGATACGCAGTATTTT. It is translated as CASRYLGEDTQYF.